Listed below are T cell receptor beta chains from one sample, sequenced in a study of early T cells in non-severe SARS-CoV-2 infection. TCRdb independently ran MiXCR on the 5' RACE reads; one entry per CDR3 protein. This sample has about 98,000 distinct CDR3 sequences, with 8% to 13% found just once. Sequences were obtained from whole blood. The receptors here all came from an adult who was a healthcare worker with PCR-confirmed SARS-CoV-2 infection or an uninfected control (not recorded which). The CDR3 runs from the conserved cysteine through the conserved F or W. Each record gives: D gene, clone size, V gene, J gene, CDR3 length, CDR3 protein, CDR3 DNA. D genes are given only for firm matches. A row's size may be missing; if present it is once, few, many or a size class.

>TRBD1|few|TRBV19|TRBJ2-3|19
CASSARMGTDRRSTDTQYF
TGTGCCAGTAGTGCCCGGATGGGGACAGATAGGCGAAGCACAGATACGCAGTATTTT
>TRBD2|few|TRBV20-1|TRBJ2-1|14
CSARERGEYNEQFF
TGCAGTGCTAGAGAGCGGGGGGAATACAATGAGCAGTTCTTC
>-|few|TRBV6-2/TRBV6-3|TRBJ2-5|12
CASSGGKETQYF
TGTGCCAGCAGCGGGGGAAAAGAGACCCAGTACTTC
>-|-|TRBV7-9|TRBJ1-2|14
CASSPDLANYGYTF
TGTGCCAGCAGCCCAGATCTGGCTAACTATGGCTACACCTTC
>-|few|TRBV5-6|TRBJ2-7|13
CASSLLATYEQYF
TGTGCCAGCAGCTTACTGGCTACCTACGAGCAGTACTTC
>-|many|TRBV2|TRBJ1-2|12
CASSEENYGYTF
TGTGCCAGCAGTGAAGAGAACTATGGCTACACCTTC
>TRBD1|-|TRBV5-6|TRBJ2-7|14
CASSFPQTGSEQYF
TGTGCCAGCAGCTTCCCCCAGACAGGGAGCGAGCAGTACTTC
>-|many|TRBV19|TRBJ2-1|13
CASSIQGVGEQFF
TGTGCCAGTAGTATCCAAGGGGTAGGTGAGCAGTTCTTC
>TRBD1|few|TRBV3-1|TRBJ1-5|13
CASSRDRVQPQHF
TGTGCCAGCAGCCGGGACAGGGTTCAGCCCCAGCATTTT
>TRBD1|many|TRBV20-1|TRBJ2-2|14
CSARTGTSTGELFF
TGCAGTGCTAGGACAGGGACATCCACCGGGGAGCTGTTTTTT
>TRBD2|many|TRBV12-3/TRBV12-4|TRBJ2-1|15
CASSLTLAGGDEQFF
TGTGCCAGCAGTTTGACACTAGCGGGGGGCGATGAGCAGTTCTTC
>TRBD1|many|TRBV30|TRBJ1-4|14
CAWAQGVVNEKLFF
TGTGCCTGGGCACAGGGGGTGGTAAATGAAAAACTGTTTTTT
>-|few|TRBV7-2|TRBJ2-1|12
CASSLVGSLQFF
TGTGCCAGCAGCTTAGTTGGTAGTTTACAGTTCTTC
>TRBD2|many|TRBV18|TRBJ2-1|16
CASSPRTSGSYNEQFF
TGTGCCAGCTCACCCCGGACTAGCGGATCCTACAATGAGCAGTTCTTC
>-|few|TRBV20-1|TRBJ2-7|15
CSARGGATSVYEQYF
TGCAGTGCTAGAGGAGGTGCGACGTCAGTTTACGAGCAGTACTTC
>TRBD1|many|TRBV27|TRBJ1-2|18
CASSRRGQGAQQGYGYTF
TGTGCCAGCAGCAGGAGGGGTCAGGGGGCCCAACAGGGCTATGGCTACACCTTC
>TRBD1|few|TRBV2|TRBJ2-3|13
CASNRQGPDTQYF
TGTGCCAGCAACAGACAGGGCCCAGATACGCAGTATTTT
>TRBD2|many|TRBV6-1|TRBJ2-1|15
CASSRGLAGDNEQFF
TGTGCCAGCAGTCGGGGACTAGCGGGCGACAATGAGCAGTTCTTC
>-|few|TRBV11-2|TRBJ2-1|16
CASSSRLGSGYNEQFF
TGTGCCAGCAGCTCCAGACTAGGAAGTGGGTACAATGAGCAGTTCTTC
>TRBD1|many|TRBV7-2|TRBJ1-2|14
CASSPWTGNYGYTF
TGTGCCAGCAGCCCCTGGACAGGGAACTATGGCTACACCTTC
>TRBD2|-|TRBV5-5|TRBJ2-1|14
CASSSITTSGGPNF
TGTGCCAGCAGCTCCATTACGACTAGCGGGGGGCCGAACTTC
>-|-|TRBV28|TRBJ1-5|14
CASSLLGSNQPQHF
TGTGCCAGCAGTTTATTGGGCAGCAATCAGCCCCAGCATTTT
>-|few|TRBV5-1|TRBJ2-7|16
CASSLLGAGTSYEQYF
TGCGCCAGCAGCCTGCTAGGGGCCGGTACTTCCTACGAGCAGTACTTC
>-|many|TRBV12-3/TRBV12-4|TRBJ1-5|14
CASRPGLGNQPQHF
TGTGCCAGCAGACCAGGATTAGGGAATCAGCCCCAGCATTTT
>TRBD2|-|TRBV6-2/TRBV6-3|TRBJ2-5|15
CASGASGRAGETQYF
TGTGCCAGCGGAGCTAGCGGGAGGGCCGGGGAGACCCAGTACTTC
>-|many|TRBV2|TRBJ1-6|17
CASSEGDFSSYNSPLHF
TGTGCCAGCAGTGAAGGGGATTTTAGCTCCTATAATTCACCCCTCCACTTT
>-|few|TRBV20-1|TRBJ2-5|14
CSAPDSLGQETQYF
TGCAGTGCTCCGGACTCCCTGGGGCAAGAGACCCAGTACTTC
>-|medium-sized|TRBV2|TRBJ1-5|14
CASSEPGGNQPQHF
TGTGCCAGCAGTGAACCAGGCGGGAATCAGCCCCAGCATTTT
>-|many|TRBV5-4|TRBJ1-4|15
CASRDGGTTNEKLFF
TGTGCCAGCAGGGATGGTGGAACAACTAATGAAAAACTGTTTTTT
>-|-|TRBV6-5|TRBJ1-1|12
CASRNLHTEAFF
TGTGCCAGCAGAAATTTGCACACTGAAGCTTTCTTT
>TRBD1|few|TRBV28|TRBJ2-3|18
CASSFLLGQGTPAYTQYF
TGTGCCAGCAGTTTCCTCTTAGGACAGGGGACTCCCGCGTATACGCAGTATTTT
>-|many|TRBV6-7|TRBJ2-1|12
CASSYPRRGQFF
TGTGCCAGCAGTTACCCTCGTCGGGGGCAGTTCTTC
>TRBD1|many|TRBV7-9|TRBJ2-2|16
CASTQPDRGETGELFF
TGTGCCAGCACCCAGCCGGACAGGGGAGAAACCGGGGAGCTGTTTTTT
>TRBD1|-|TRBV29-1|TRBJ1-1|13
CSGSTGGSTEAFF
TGCAGCGGATCGACAGGGGGAAGCACTGAAGCTTTCTTT
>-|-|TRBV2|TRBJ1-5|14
CASSNRVGNQPQHF
TGTGCCAGCAGCAACAGGGTTGGCAATCAGCCCCAGCATTTT
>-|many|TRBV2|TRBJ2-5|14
CASITGTLRETQYF
TGTGCCAGCATTACCGGGACCTTAAGGGAGACCCAGTACTTC
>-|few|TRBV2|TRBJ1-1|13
CASSGSGNTEAFF
TGTGCCAGCAGTGGCTCCGGAAACACTGAAGCTTTCTTT
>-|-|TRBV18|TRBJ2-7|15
CASSPSGANSYEQYF
TGTGCCAGCTCACCATCAGGGGCGAACTCCTACGAGCAGTACTTC
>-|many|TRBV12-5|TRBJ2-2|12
CASGLHTGELFF
TGTGCTAGTGGTCTACACACCGGGGAGCTGTTTTTT
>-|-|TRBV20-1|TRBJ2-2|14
CSAEQVTNTGELFF
TGCAGTGCAGAACAGGTTACGAACACCGGGGAGCTGTTTTTT
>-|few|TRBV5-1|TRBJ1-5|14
CASSLSGGRQPQHF
TGCGCCAGCAGCTTGAGCGGGGGCCGGCAGCCCCAGCATTTT
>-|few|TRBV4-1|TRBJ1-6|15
CASSQDPTENSPLHF
TGCGCCAGCAGCCAAGATCCGACTGAGAATTCACCCCTCCACTTT
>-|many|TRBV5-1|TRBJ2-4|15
CASSLTHGAKNIQYF
TGCGCCAGCAGCTTAACCCATGGGGCCAAAAACATTCAGTACTTC
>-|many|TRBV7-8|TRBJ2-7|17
CASSLNRLAEPRGEQYF
TGTGCCAGCAGCCTTAACCGATTGGCCGAGCCTAGGGGCGAGCAGTACTTC
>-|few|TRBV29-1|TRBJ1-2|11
CSVVQGHGYTF
TGCAGCGTTGTTCAGGGGCATGGCTACACCTTC
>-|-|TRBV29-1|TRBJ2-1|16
CSVEDRAEGTTNEQFF
TGCAGCGTTGAAGACAGGGCGGAAGGAACTACAAATGAGCAGTTCTTC
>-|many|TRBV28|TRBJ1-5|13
CASSASGGQPQHF
TGTGCCAGCAGTGCCTCCGGGGGTCAGCCCCAGCATTTT
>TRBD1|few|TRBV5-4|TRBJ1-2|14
CASSLGTGADGYTF
TGTGCCAGCAGCTTGGGGACAGGGGCGGACGGCTACACCTTC
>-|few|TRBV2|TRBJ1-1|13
CASSARHNTEAFF
TGTGCCAGCAGTGCCCGACACAACACTGAAGCTTTCTTT
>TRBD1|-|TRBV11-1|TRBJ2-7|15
CASSPRTGKAYEQYF
TGTGCCAGCAGCCCCCGGACAGGGAAGGCCTACGAGCAGTACTTC
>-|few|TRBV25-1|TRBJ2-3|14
CASSPTGREGTQYF
TGTGCCAGCAGTCCGACAGGGAGGGAGGGTACGCAGTATTTT
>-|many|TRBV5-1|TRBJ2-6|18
CASSSSKITSSGANVLTF
TGCGCCAGCAGCTCTTCAAAGATTACTAGCTCTGGGGCCAACGTCCTGACTTTC
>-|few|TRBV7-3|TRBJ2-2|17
CASSPTGPTSRTGELFF
TGTGCCAGCAGCCCTACCGGGCCCACGAGTAGGACCGGGGAGCTGTTTTTT
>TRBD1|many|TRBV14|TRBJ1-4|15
CASSQVSGTGEKLFF
TGTGCCAGCAGCCAAGTTTCGGGGACAGGAGAAAAACTGTTTTTT
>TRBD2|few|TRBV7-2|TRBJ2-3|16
CASSFRGGRTTDTQYF
TGTGCCAGCAGCTTCCGCGGGGGGCGTACTACAGATACGCAGTATTTT